The 19 T cell receptor beta chains presented below share a single source sample, sequenced in a study of Tregs in tolerant kidney transplant recipients. Related graft donors supplied nonmyeloablative bone marrow transplants, and mixed chimerism was transient. Profiled with immunoSEQ multiplex PCR; TCRdb holds only in-frame clones, not every one. The table has approximately 81,000 clones, 91% seen once; the top ten hold roughly 1.4%. This specimen was CD4+ T cells from blood (PBMCs), taken 24 months after the transplant. Receptors originate from a human patient who received a combined kidney and bone marrow transplant. Some T cells may be graft donor cells.

This chain links TRBV5-4 with TRBJ2-6, with 9 bases fitting TRBD1. CDR1 SGHNT and CDR2 YYREEE come from the germline V gene (reference sequence). V lost 5 bases to trimming and J lost 2 bases; unmatched junction nucleotides: 2. The CDR3 has 15 amino acids. DNA for the CDR3: TGTGCCAGCAGTTACAGGGGGCCTGGGGCCAACGTCCTGACTTTC. As protein: CASSYRGPGANVLTF.

The chain recombines TRBV7-2 with TRBJ2-3; possibly TRBD2 for D (5 bases). Germline V gives CDR1 SGHTA, CDR2 FQGNSA. V was trimmed by 2 bases and J by 3 bases, leaving 12 bases between them. The CDR3 extends over 15 amino acids. CDR3 sequence reads: CASSLYSGQTDTQYF. In DNA, the CDR3 is TGTGCCAGCAGCTTATACAGCGGCCAAACAGATACGCAGTATTTT.

The rearrangement joins TRBV7-7 to TRBJ2-3; 7 bases agree with TRBD2. The CDR3 extends over 15 amino acids. The J segment lost 5 bases and the V segment lost 0 bases, leaving 5 bases of the junction unmatched. CDR1 SSHAT and CDR2 FNYEAQ come from the germline V gene (reference sequence). The DNA of the CDR3 is TGTGCCAGCAGCTTAGCGATCGCGGGGGAAGATACGCAGTATTTT. Protein product: CASSLAIAGEDTQYF.

The rearrangement uses TRBV7-2 and TRBJ2-7, with 9 nucleotides matching TRBD1. J lost 9 bases, V lost 6 bases, and 27 bases had no gene match. This CDR3 has 19 residues. Germline V gene data show CDR1 as SGHTA and CDR2 as FQGNSA. Here the CDR3 reads CASSQYRDRLRDRDYVQYF. For the CDR3, the DNA is TGTGCCAGCAGTCAATATCGGGACCGTTTACGGGACAGGGATTATGTGCAGTACTTC.

This chain uses TRBV5-1 with TRBJ2-7, with D perhaps matching TRBD1 (5 bases). CDR3 length equals 14 residues. V dropped 2 bases and J dropped 2 bases, with 11 bases sitting between them. Germline CDR1 reads SGHRS; CDR2 reads YFSETQ. The CDR3 DNA reads TGCGCCAGCAGCTTTATTGCAGGGACCTACGAGCAGTACTTC. Translated, it gives CASSFIAGTYEQYF.

The chain is built from TRBV30 and TRBJ2-1, with D maybe TRBD2 (5 bases). In germline, CDR1 is GTSNPN, CDR2 SVGIG (reference sequence). V was shortened by 1 base and J by 8 bases, with 24 bases between the two germline ends. The CDR3 loop spans 17 amino acids. CDR3 bases: TGTGCCTGGAGTGCGCTGTGGGCGGGTCCATTTGTATATGAGCAGTTCTTC. Translated: CAWSALWAGPFVYEQFF.

This CDR3 reads CSVESAGETQYF. DNA of the CDR3: TGCAGCGTTGAATCCGCAGGGGAGACCCAGTACTTC. The V call is TRBV29-1, the J call TRBJ2-5, with a weak D call TRBD1 (5 bases). Germline CDR1 reads SQVTM; CDR2 reads ANQGSEA. Trimming left V 2 bases short and J 5 bases short, with 9 bases between. This CDR3 spans 12 amino acids.

The chain combines TRBV4-2 with TRBJ2-3; TRBD2 aligns across 14 bases. The CDR3 sequence is 18 residues long. The V segment lost 1 base and the J segment 3 bases; nucleotides outside the gene matches: 6. CDR1 and CDR2 (germline): LGHNA, YNFKEQ. CDR3 sequence: CASSQAVTSGGGTDTQYF. CDR3 in DNA: TGTGCCAGCAGCCAAGCAGTGACTAGCGGGGGGGGTACAGATACGCAGTATTTT.

This clone was seen only once. The J gene is TRBJ2-5, the V gene TRBV11-1; TRBD2 is a possible D gene (6 bases). Germline CDR1 SGHAT, CDR2 FQDESV (reference sequence). Trimming left V 4 bases short and J 5 bases short, with 20 bases between. The CDR3 covers 16 residues. CDR3 sequence reads: CASSSIAELSAETQYF. The CDR3 nucleotides read TGTGCCAGCAGCTCAATAGCGGAGTTGAGTGCTGAGACCCAGTACTTC. The variable domain in full, with the rest retrieved from reference TRBV11-1 and TRBJ2-5, is EAEVAQSPRYKITEKSQAVAFWCDPISGHATLYWYRQILGQGPELLVQFQDESVVDDSQLPKDRFSAERLKGVDSTLKIQPAELGDSAMYLCASSSIAELSAETQYFGPGTRLLVL.

The V call is TRBV10-3, the J call TRBJ2-3; TRBD2 matches at 10 bases. The V segment lost 5 bases and the J segment 2 bases; nucleotides outside the gene matches: 13. The CDR3 covers 18 residues. Germline lookup yields CDR1 ENHRY and CDR2 SYGVKD. Written as DNA, the CDR3 is TGTGCCATCAGTTGGACTAGCGGTGCGGTCGGTCACACAGATACGCAGTATTTT. Encoded protein: CAISWTSGAVGHTDTQYF.

The sample holds a few counts of this clone. J is TRBJ1-4 and V is TRBV19; D is perhaps TRBD1 (5 bases). Germline CDR1 and CDR2: LNHDA and SQIVND (reference sequence). This CDR3 is 15 amino acids long. Trimming removed 6 bases at V and 2 bases at J, with 13 bases between. The CDR3 reads CASSPQGGTNEKLFF. The DNA for the CDR3 is TGTGCCAGTAGCCCCCAGGGTGGTACTAATGAAAAACTGTTTTTT. Drawing the rest from reference TRBV19 and TRBJ1-4, the complete variable domain is DGGITQSPKYLFRKEGQNVTLSCEQNLNHDAMYWYRQDPGQGLRLIYYSQIVNDFQKGDIAEGYSVSREKKESFPLTVTSAQKNPTAFYLCASSPQGGTNEKLFFGSGTQLSVL.

The chain couples TRBV5-1 to TRBJ2-3; the D gene is possibly TRBD2 (6 bases). Trimming took 0 bases from V and 4 from J, leaving 9 bases between them. The CDR3 has 14 amino acids. Germline V gene sequence: CDR1 SGHRS, CDR2 YFSETQ. Here the CDR3 DNA reads TGCGCCAGCAGCTTGGGGGACTTGTCAGATACGCAGTATTTT. It encodes CASSLGDLSDTQYF.

This clone showed up just a few times. The chain carries TRBV7-9 and TRBJ2-2, with TRBD2 as a possible D gene (6 bases). CDR1 and CDR2 (germline): SEHNR, FQNEAQ (reference sequence). This CDR3 comprises 16 residues. The V end was cut by 4 bases, the J end by 1 base, with 13 bases between. The CDR3 coding sequence is TGTGCCAGCAGCTCCATGGCGGGATTGAACACCGGGGAGCTGTTTTTT. It yields the protein CASSSMAGLNTGELFF.

This chain links TRBV5-1 with TRBJ2-1, with 8 bases that match TRBD1. Germline CDR1 reads SGHRS; CDR2 reads YFSETQ. V lost 3 bases and J lost 8; bases outside the gene matches: 25. CDR3 length: 20 residues. DNA for the CDR3: TGCGCCAGCAGCTCCCGAAGGGCAGGGGGCCCCAGCGCCCCGGTCGATGAGCAGTTCTTC. Protein: CASSSRRAGGPSAPVDEQFF.

This clone showed up just once. The rearrangement links TRBV11-3 to TRBJ1-1; 7 positions match TRBD1. The CDR3 spans 13 residues. Trimming removed 3 bases from V and 7 bases from J; junction bases left unmatched: 5. From germline, CDR1 is SGHNT and CDR2 YENEEA. The CDR3 DNA reads as TGTGCCAGCAGCTTTAGGACAGGAGATGAAGCTTTCTTT. This encodes CASSFRTGDEAFF.

The chain is built from TRBV28 and TRBJ2-3; TRBD2 might be the D (6 bases). V shed 2 bases and J shed 0 bases, with 15 bases lying between them. The CDR3 contains 17 residues. From germline, CDR1 is MDHEN and CDR2 SYDVKM. The CDR3 DNA is TGTGCCAGCAGTTTACCGAGCGGGTCGCGGAGCACAGATACGCAGTATTTT. Translating gives CASSLPSGSRSTDTQYF.

The chain couples TRBV7-2 to TRBJ2-2; TRBD2 aligns across 11 bases. V shed 6 bases, J shed 6 bases, and the junction held 3 bases outside the gene matches. Germline CDR1 and CDR2: SGHTA and FQGNSA. The CDR3 is 14 residues long. CDR3 sequence (DNA): TGTGCCAGCAGGGTAGCGGGGGGGCCCGGGGAGCTGTTTTTT. Its translation is CASRVAGGPGELFF.

J is TRBJ2-2 and V is TRBV7-2; tentative D call: TRBD2 (5 bases). CDR3 length equals 13 residues. The germline gives CDR1 SGHTA, CDR2 FQGNSA. Trimming removed 5 bases at V and 7 bases at J, with 11 bases between. This CDR3 reads CASSPSRDGELFF. CDR3 nucleotide sequence: TGTGCCAGCAGCCCCAGTCGGGACGGGGAGCTGTTTTTT.

CDR3 residues: CASSLAGLAGVGDTQYF. In DNA, the CDR3 is TGTGCCAGCAGCTTAGCGGGACTAGCGGGGGTGGGAGATACGCAGTATTTT. This chain connects TRBV11-2 to TRBJ2-3; 14 bases match TRBD2. CDR1 and CDR2 (germline): SGHAT, FQNNGV. This CDR3 contains 17 residues. The J segment lost 5 bases and the V segment lost 1 base, leaving 5 bases of the junction unmatched.